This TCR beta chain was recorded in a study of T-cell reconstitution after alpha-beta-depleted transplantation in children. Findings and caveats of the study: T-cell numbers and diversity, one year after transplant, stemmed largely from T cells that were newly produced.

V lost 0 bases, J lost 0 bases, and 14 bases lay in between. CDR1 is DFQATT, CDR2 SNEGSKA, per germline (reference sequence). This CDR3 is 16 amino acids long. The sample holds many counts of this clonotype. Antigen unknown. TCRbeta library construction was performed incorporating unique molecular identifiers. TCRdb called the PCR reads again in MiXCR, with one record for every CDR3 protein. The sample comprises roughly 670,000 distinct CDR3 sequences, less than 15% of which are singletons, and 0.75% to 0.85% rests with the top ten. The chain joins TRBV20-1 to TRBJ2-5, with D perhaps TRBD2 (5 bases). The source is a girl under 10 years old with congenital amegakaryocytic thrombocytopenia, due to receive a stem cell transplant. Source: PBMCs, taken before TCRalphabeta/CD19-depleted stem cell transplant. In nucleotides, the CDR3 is TGCAGTGCTAGAGATAATCTCCAGAGGGACCAAGAGACCCAGTACTTC. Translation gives CSARDNLQRDQETQYF.